This T cell receptor beta chain was captured by sequencing in a study of cytomegalovirus exposure and HLA in healthy donors listed by TCRdb under 2017. Looking at the study overall: An earlier analysis of roughly 630 of the donors reported approximately 270 Gb of sequence data and some 100 million unique TCR beta sequences from approximately 180 million T cells. Typing coverage differed by locus: A, B, C, DRB1 and DQB1 were typed in about 620-640 donors, DQA1 in about 550, DPA1 in 600 to 610, and DPB1 in 472. To predict cytomegalovirus infection status, the study combined high-throughput TCR immunosequencing, statistical association of individual TCRs with disease status, and machine learning. The genetic ancestry cluster associated with self-reported Caucasian donors included 70% to 85% of the 300 to 450 genotyped donors. Every repertoire in the discovery cohort had been generated on one and the same sequencing platform. A few DR-DQ haplotypes were treated as single units for association and clustering because of strong linkage in the cohort. An early release that covered several hundred HLA-typed donors contained 300 to 350 gigabases of sequencing data and around 85 million unique TCR sequences. Donor age, sex, ethnicity and CMV serostatus were compiled alongside the repertoire data. To study patterns of TCR occurrence, a later analysis re-analyzed previously published TCR beta repertoires from 500 to 850 donors and added high-resolution HLA genotyping. Besides the first cohort of under 700 subjects, a separate validation cohort made up of 95 to 150 different subjects was used. A later genetic analysis used genome-wide SNP genotypes for about 55% of the 666 donors, treating that subset as a discovery cohort. In the later analysis, no new phenotypic data were used to find candidate immune exposures; instead, reliance was placed on TCR beta sequences and their occurrence across donors. The study aimed to test whether signatures of past pathogen exposure could be identified by cataloging public T cell receptors. An earlier analysis of some 500 of the donors applied high-throughput TCR beta sequencing to assess whether each TCR beta V gene segment acted as functional or pseudogenic. Using immunosequencing, the study profiled T cell repertoires from fewer than 850 subjects and related those repertoires to cytomegalovirus serostatus. On average, approximately 250,000 unique TCR beta nucleotide sequences were sequenced per donor among more than 350 genotyped donors of the cohort, with roughly 18% of those sequences being non-productive. Both class I and class II loci were covered by HLA typing, at four-digit resolution. Broader findings and caveats from the paper: The authors suggested that the approach could potentially be generalized to other disease states and immunological phenotypes. Linkage disequilibrium might explain the correlated functional status among segregating V segments, but an unknown experimental factor could not be excluded. The classifier was reported to diagnose cytomegalovirus status with high specificity and sensitivity in both the original cohort and the validation cohort. In an earlier analysis of about 600 of the donors, most TCR beta V segments appeared in productive rearrangements about 87% or about 30% of the time, broadly matching IMGT annotations. In a later genetic analysis, fewer N-insertions in productive TCRs were reported among donors in an Asian-associated ancestry cluster than the roughly 640-donor mean. Several of the top co-occurrence clusters appeared to be linked to parvovirus B19, influenza, CMV and Epstein-Barr virus, according to a later analysis. Compared with equally common non-associated chains, HLA-associated TCR beta chains in a later analysis were more clonally expanded and had lower generation probabilities. In vitro tests confirmed that a few of the cytomegalovirus-associated TCR beta chains recognize cytomegalovirus antigens. CMV serostatus was the only immune exposure information available for the cohort. A later analysis associated roughly 17,000 TCR beta sequences with specific HLA alleles at a false discovery rate of 0.05. In a later analysis, TCR association rates were found to vary across HLA loci, with the most associated TCRs seen for DRB1 alleles and the fewest for HLA-C alleles. According to a later analysis, most CMV-associated TCR beta chains appeared to be HLA-restricted, and the HLA associations seemed to be driven largely by CMV exposure. This cohort had only TCR beta chains sequenced, and the lack of alpha or paired-chain data limited which features could be detected. A later genetic analysis associated a missense DCLRE1C variant with V-gene and J-gene trimming of TCR beta chains, and an independent cohort replicated the association. A cluster of highly shared sequence variants was judged likely to be a technical artifact of the sequencing pipeline. Because some donors lacked HLA typing at each locus, the association tests relied only on the typed subset. When HLA alleles, especially DR and DQ, strongly co-occurred, TCR associations were difficult to assign to individual alleles. A total of roughly 160 TCR beta chains were listed by the study as associated with cytomegalovirus. The presence/absence analyses assumed that sequencing depth was roughly uniform across donors, and that assumption may not be true. A further reported finding was that TCR beta sequences accurately predicted the HLA-A and HLA-B alleles for most subjects in the first cohort. Across donors, most TCR sequences were observed very rarely, whereas some public TCRs were present in many individuals. The 87-base-pair reads could not distinguish some IMGT-functional V segments, including TRBV6-2 and TRBV6-3, so those segments were excluded. Because counts were too low, more than 15 rarely observed V segments, including chromosome 9 orphons, were excluded from the earlier analysis of several hundred of the donors.

Via the germline V gene, CDR1 is SGHTA and CDR2 FQGNSA. There are 16 amino acids in the CDR3, from cysteine to phenylalanine inclusive. CDR3 DNA only is kept here, 48 bases in frame from base 1. V trim: 1 base; J trim: 7 bases; unmatched bases: 9. Library preparation was by the immunoSEQ multiplex PCR assay. The multiplex PCR relied on a mix of 60 forward primers for TCR Vbeta segments and 13 reverse primers for TCR Jbeta segments. A multiplex PCR assay on genomic DNA amplified the CDR3 region of rearranged TCR beta genes. The Illumina HiSeq System was used to sequence the amplified TCR beta libraries as 87-base-pair reads. On the study's bioinformatics: A later analysis tallied 75 million to 85 million unique TCR beta chains across the 610 or so repertoires, and around 12 million of those chains were shared by two or more donors. Raw reads were error-corrected and collapsed into unique sequences with a nearest-neighbor algorithm that merged closely related sequences to remove PCR and sequencing errors. Alignment of CDR3 sequences to IMGT reference sequences was used to assign V, D and J gene segments. For a sequence to be retained, a match of at least six nucleotides was required to both a V gene segment and a J gene segment. Rearrangements were classified as productive when the CDR3 lacked stop codons and remained in frame with V and J, and all other rearrangements were classified as non-productive. CDR3 was defined by IMGT convention, running from the second conserved V-encoded cysteine to the conserved J-encoded phenylalanine. The earlier analysis of about 590 of the donors excluded sequences that lacked an unambiguous match to a single V gene segment. An earlier analysis of a few hundred of the donors classified V segments as functional when productive rearrangements were above 56.7% and as segregating when the standard deviation between donors was above 5%. To diagnose cytomegalovirus status from the catalog of TCR beta chain sequences, a statistical classification framework was built. V and J gene assignment, in a later analysis, came from comparing TCR nucleotide sequences with IMGT/GENE-DB human TR gene sequences. A later analysis assigned CDR3 sequences and most-parsimonious VDJ recombination scenarios with the TCRdist pipeline. In a later analysis, each TCR beta chain was defined by its CDR3 amino acid sequence together with its V-gene family, and reads lacking a unique V-gene family were excluded. As a way to deal with suspected cross-contamination and a sequencing artifact, a later analysis dropped 450 to 700 nucleotide sequences that were highly shared and had low generation probability. For each public chain, a later analysis derived a clonal expansion index from normalized ranks of inferred template counts within each repertoire. In a later analysis, generation probabilities were computed using a VDJ recombination model fitted to out-of-frame rearrangements, and the results were checked against IGoR. In a later analysis, TCR-TCR, TCR-HLA and TCR-CMV co-occurrence was scored with hypergeometric tests, and a repertoire-size bias correction was applied to TCR pairs. False discovery rates were estimated in a later analysis by permuting HLA or CMV assignments 20 times. In a later analysis, co-occurring TCRs were grouped using DBSCAN, and TCRdist sequence similarity was added for clustering within HLA-allele-positive subsets. For co-occurrence clustering, repertoires with fewer than 30,000 or more than 120,000 public chains were excluded, along with roughly 5 repertoires with anomalous nucleotide sharing. TCRdb re-hosts the immuneACCESS table, in-frame sequences only. Its copies lack some clones; in the studies checked, an unresolved V gene accounts for under half of them, and the cause for the rest is not known. V, J and clone size derive from that table, while D and trimming were established from the DNA sequence. The sample's table covers roughly 73,000 clones. The ten most abundant clones make up about 13% of the sample.

The cohort was made up of 650 to 700 healthy bone marrow donors. At the time of sampling, all cohort members were nominally healthy, though unrecorded immune exposures were likely present. The donor was CMV seropositive and was included in the group of approximately 300 seropositive cohort members. A peripheral blood sample was collected from each donor, and TCR beta sequencing was performed on peripheral blood mononuclear cells. The Qiagen DNeasy Blood Extraction Kit was used to extract genomic DNA from the blood cell samples. To note about this clone: Its antigen remains unidentified.

Here the chain combines TRBV7-2 and TRBJ2-2; 7 nucleotides in the junction match TRBD2. This TCR came from a middle-aged man in good health and CMV-seropositive. What was sequenced was PBMCs. The CDR3: CASSLVGGRMGGELFF. The DNA sequence is as follows: TGTGCCAGCAGCTTAGTAGGCGGGAGAATGGGCGGGGAGCTGTTTTTT.